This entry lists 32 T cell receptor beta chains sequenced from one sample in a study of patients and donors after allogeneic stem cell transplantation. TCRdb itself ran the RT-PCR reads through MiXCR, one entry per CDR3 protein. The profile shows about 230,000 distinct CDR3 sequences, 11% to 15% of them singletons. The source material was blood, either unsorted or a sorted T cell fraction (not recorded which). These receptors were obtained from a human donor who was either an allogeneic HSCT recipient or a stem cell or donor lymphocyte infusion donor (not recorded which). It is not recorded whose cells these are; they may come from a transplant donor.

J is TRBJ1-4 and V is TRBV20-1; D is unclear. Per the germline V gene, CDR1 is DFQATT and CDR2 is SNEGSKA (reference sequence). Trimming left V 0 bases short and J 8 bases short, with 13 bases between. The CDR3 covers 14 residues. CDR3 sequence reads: CSARDPDGGEKLFF. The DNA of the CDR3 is TGCAGTGCTAGAGACCCGGACGGTGGAGAAAAACTGTTTTTT.

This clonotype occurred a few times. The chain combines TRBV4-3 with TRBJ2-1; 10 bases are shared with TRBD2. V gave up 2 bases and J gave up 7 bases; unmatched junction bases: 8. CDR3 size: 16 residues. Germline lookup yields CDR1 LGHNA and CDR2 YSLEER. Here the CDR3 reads CASSQQSGGAGNEQFF. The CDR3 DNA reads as TGCGCCAGCAGCCAACAGAGCGGGGGGGCTGGTAATGAGCAGTTCTTC.

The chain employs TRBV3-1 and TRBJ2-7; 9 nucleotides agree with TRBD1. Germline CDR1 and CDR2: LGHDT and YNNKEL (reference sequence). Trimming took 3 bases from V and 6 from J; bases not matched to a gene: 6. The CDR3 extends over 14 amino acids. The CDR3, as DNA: TGTGCCAGCAGCCAGCCGGGACAGGGTCGCGAGCAGTACTTC. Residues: CASSQPGQGREQYF.

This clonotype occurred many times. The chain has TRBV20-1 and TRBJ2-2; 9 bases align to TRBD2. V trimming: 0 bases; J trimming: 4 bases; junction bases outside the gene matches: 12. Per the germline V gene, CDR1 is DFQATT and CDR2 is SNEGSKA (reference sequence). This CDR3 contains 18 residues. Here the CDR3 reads CSARDIRGRGGGTGELFF. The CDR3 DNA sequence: TGCAGTGCTAGAGATATCCGCGGGCGGGGGGGCGGCACCGGGGAGCTGTTTTTT.

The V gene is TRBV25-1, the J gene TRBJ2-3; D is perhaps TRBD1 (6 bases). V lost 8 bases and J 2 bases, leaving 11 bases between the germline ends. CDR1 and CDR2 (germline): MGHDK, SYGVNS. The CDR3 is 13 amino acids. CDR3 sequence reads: CASSGHITDTQYF. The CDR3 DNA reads TGTGCCAGCTCGGGACATATCACAGATACGCAGTATTTT.

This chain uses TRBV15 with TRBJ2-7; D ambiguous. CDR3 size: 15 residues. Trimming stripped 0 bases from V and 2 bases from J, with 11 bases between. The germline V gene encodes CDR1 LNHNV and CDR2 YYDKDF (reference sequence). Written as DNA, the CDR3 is TGTGCCACCAGCAGAGATTTCGGCGGCGCCTACGAGCAGTACTTC. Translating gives CATSRDFGGAYEQYF.

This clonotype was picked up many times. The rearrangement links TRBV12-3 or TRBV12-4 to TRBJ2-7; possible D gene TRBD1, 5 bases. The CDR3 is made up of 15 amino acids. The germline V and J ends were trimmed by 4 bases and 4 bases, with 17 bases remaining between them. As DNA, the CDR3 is TGTGCCAGCAGTTCCAGGACAATTAGCCAGTACGAGCAGTACTTC. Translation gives CASSSRTISQYEQYF.

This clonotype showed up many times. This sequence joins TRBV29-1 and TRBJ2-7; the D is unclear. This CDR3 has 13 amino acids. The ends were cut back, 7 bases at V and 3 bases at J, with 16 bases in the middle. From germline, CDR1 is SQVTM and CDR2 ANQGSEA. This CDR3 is CSAESPPNYEQYF. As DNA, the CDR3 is TGCAGCGCGGAATCCCCGCCAAACTACGAGCAGTACTTC.

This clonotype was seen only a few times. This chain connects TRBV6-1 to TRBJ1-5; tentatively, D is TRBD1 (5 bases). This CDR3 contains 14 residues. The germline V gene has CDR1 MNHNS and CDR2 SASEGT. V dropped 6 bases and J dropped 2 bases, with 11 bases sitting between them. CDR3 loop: CASSRVSGNQPQHF. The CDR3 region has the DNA TGTGCCAGCAGCAGGGTATCTGGCAATCAGCCCCAGCATTTT.

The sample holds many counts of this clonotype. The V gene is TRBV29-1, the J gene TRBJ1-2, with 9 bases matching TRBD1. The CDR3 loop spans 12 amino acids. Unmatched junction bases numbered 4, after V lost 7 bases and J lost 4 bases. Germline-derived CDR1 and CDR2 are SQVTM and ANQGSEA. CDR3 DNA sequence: TGCAGCGCCGGACAGGGGTTCTATGGCTACACCTTC. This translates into CSAGQGFYGYTF.

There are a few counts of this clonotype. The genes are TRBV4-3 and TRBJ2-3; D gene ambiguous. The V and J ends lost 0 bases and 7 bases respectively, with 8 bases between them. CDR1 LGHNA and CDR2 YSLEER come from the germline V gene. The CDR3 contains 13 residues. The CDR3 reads CASSQDRTYTQYF. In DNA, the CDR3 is TGCGCCAGCAGCCAAGACCGGACCTATACGCAGTATTTT.

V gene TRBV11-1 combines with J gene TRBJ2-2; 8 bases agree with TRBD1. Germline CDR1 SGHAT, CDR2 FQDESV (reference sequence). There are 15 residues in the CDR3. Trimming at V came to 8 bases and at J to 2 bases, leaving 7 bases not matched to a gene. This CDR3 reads CASQGALGNTGELFF. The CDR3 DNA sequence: TGTGCCAGCCAGGGGGCGCTGGGCAACACCGGGGAGCTGTTTTTT.

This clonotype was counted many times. Here the CDR3 reads CASSQDWRGGNNEQFF. The CDR3 DNA sequence: TGTGCCAGCAGCCAAGATTGGCGGGGGGGGAACAATGAGCAGTTCTTC. The chain carries TRBV4-2 and TRBJ2-1; TRBD2 matches 9 bases. Germline V gene lookup returns CDR1 LGHNA and CDR2 YNFKEQ. The J segment lost 5 bases and the V segment lost 0 bases, leaving 5 bases of the junction unmatched. The CDR3 length is 16 residues.

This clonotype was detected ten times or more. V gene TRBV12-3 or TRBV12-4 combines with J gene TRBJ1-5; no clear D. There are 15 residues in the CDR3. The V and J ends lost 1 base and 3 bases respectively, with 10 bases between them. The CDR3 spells CASSLGVGDNQPQHF. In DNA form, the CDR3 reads TGTGCCAGCAGTTTAGGGGTTGGCGACAATCAGCCCCAGCATTTT.

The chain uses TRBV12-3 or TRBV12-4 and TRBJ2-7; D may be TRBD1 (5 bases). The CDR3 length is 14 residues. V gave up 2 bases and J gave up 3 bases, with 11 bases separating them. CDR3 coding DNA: TGTGCCAGCAGTTTAAAAGGGGCCAACTACGAGCAGTACTTC. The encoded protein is CASSLKGANYEQYF.

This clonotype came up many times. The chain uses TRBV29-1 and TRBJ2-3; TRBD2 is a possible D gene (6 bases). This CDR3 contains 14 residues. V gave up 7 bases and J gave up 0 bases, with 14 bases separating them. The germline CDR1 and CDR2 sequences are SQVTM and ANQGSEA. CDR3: CSAERAPSTDTQYF. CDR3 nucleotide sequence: TGCAGCGCCGAGCGGGCCCCTAGCACAGATACGCAGTATTTT.

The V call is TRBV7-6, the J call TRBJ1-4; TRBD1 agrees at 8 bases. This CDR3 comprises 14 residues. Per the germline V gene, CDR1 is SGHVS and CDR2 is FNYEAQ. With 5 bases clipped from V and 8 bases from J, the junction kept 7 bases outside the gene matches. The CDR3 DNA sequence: TGTGCCAGCAGCCTCGGACAGGGCTACGAAAAACTGTTTTTT. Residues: CASSLGQGYEKLFF.

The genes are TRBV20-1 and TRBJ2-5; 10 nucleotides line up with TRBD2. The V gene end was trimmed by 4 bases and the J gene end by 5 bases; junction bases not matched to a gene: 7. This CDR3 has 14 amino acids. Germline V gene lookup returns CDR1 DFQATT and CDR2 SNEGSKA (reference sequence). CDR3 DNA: TGCAGTGCTATAAAACTAGCGGGGCACGAGACCCAGTACTTC. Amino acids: CSAIKLAGHETQYF.

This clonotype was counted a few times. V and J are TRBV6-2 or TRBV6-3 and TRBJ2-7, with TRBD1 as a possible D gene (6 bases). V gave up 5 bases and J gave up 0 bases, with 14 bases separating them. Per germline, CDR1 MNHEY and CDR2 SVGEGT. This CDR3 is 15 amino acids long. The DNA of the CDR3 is TGTGCCAGCAGTAGGGGGATCGACAGCTCCTACGAGCAGTACTTC. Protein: CASSRGIDSSYEQYF.

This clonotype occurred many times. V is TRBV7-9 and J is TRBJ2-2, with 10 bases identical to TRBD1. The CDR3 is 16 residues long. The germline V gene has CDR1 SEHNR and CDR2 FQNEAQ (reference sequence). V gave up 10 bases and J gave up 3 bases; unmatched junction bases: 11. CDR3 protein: CATPITGTGDTGELFF. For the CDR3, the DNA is TGTGCCACCCCTATAACCGGGACAGGGGACACCGGGGAGCTGTTTTTT.

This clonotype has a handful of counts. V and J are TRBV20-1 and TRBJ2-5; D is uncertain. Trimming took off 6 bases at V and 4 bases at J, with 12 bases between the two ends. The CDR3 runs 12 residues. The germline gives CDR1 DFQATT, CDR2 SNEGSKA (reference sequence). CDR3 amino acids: CSALGRPETQYF. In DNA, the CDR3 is TGCAGTGCATTGGGCCGTCCAGAGACCCAGTACTTC.

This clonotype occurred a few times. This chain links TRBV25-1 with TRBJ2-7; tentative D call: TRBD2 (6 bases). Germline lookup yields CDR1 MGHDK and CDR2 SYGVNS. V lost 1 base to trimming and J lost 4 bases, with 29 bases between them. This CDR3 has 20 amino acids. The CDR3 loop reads CASSEFNGDSTSRPAYEQYF. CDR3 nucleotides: TGTGCCAGCAGTGAATTCAACGGGGACTCGACGAGTCGCCCTGCTTACGAGCAGTACTTC.

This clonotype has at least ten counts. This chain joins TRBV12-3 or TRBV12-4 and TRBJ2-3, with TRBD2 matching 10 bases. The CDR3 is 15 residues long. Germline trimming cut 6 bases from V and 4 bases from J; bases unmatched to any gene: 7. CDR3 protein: CASSNLAGDADTQYF. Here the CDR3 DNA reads TGTGCCAGCAGCAACCTAGCGGGAGATGCAGATACGCAGTATTTT.

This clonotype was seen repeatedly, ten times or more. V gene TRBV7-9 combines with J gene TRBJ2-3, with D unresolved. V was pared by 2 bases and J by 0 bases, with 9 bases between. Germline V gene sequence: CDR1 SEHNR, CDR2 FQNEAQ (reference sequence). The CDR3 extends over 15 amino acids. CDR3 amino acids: CASSLSGPSTDTQYF. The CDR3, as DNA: TGTGCCAGCAGCTTATCAGGACCTAGCACAGATACGCAGTATTTT.

CDR3 coding DNA: TGTGCCACGGTGGGTAGGGCCCCCTACGAGCAGTACTTC. Amino acids: CATVGRAPYEQYF. The rearrangement joins TRBV27 to TRBJ2-7; D not resolved. This CDR3 comprises 13 residues. Trimming shortened V by 10 bases and J by 2 bases, and 15 bases separated the two germline ends. Germline V gene sequence: CDR1 MNHEY, CDR2 SMNVEV (reference sequence).

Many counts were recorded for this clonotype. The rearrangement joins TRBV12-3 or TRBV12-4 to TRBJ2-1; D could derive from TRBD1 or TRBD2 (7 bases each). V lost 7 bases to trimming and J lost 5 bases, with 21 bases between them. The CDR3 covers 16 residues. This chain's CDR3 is CASNLRPGGVNNEQFF. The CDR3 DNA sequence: TGTGCCAGCAACCTCCGCCCAGGGGGGGTAAACAATGAGCAGTTCTTC.

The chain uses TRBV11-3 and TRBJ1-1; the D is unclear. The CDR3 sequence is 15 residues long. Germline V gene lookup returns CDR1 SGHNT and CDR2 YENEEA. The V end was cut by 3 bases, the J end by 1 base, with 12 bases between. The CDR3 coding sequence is TGTGCCAGCAGCTTTAGCGGCCCTCAGAACACTGAAGCTTTCTTT. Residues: CASSFSGPQNTEAFF.

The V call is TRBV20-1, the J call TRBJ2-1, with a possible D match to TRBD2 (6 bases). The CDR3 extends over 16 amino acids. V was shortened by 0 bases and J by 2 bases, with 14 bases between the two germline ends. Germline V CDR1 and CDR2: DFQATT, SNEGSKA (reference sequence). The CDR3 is CSARDEREYAYNEQFF. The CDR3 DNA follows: TGCAGTGCTAGAGATGAACGGGAGTATGCCTACAATGAGCAGTTCTTC.

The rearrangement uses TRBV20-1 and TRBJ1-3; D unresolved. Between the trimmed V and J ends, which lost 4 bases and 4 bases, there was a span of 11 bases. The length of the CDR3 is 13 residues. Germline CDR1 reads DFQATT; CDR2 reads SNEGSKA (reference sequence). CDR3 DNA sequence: TGCAGTGCTACTCTCCTGGCGGGAAACACCATATATTTT. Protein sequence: CSATLLAGNTIYF.

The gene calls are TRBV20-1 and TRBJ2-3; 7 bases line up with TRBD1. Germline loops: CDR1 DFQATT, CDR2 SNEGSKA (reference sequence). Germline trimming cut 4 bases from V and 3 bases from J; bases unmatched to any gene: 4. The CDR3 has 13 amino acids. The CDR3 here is CSAKRQGTDTQYF. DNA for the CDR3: TGCAGTGCTAAACGACAGGGAACAGATACGCAGTATTTT.

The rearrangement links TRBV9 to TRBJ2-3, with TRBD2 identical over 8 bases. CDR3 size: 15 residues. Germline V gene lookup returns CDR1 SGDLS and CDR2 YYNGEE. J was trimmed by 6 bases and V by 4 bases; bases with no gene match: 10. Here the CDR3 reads CASSSRRGAQDTQYF. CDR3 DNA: TGTGCCAGCAGCTCCCGGCGGGGGGCCCAGGATACGCAGTATTTT.

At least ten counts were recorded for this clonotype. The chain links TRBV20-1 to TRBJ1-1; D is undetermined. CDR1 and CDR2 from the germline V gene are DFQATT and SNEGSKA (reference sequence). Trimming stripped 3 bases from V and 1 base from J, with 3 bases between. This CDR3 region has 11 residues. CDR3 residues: CSASRNTEAFF. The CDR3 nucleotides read TGCAGTGCTAGCCGGAACACTGAAGCTTTCTTT.